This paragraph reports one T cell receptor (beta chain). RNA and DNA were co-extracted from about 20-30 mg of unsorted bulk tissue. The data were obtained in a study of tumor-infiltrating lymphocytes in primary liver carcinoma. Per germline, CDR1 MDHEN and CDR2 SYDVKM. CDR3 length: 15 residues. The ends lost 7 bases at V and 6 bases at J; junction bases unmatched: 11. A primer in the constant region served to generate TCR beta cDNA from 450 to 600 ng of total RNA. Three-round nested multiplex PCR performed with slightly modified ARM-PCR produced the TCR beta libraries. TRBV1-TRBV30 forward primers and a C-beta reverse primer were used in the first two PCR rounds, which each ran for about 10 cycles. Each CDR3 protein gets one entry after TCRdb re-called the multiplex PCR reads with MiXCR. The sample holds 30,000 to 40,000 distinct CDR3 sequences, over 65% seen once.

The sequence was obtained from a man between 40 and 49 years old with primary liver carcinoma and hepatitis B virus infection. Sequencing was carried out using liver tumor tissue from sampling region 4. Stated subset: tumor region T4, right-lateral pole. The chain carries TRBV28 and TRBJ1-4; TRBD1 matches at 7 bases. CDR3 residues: CASNSQTGSDEKLFF. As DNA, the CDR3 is TGTGCCAGCAATTCTCAGACAGGGAGTGATGAAAAACTGTTTTTT.